This entry describes one TCR beta chain. The data are from a study of human T cells and chemical hapten exposure. On the study more broadly: Patch tests put 0.01% DPC on the upper back, read at 6 days.

Time point defined: patch test 3, about 24 weeks after DPC sensitization. The sample's treatment: therapeutic diphenylcyclopropenone sensitization with weekly scalp DPC. The CDR3 contains 15 residues. V lost 7 bases and J lost 1, with 14 bases in between. CDR1 and CDR2 from the germline V gene are MDHEN and SYDVKM. TCRdb re-called the RACE reads with MiXCR, one entry per CDR3 protein. The data show 100,000 to 150,000 distinct CDR3 sequences, with about 11% seen just once and around 2.5% held by the top ten. This specimen was whole blood, taken in connection with sensitization to the hapten diphenylcyclopropenone (DPC). The source is a woman aged 45-65 years with alopecia areata. Some clones in this sample may be carry-over from other donors' samples. The rearrangement joins TRBV28 to TRBJ2-1; D gene unclear. The CDR3 DNA is TGTGCCAGCACTCTCGCAGGATCATCCTACAATGAGCAGTTCTTC. Translating it yields CASTLAGSSYNEQFF.